The subject of this entry is one TCR beta chain. In the same sample, other DNA sequences code for this CDR3. The entry originates in a study of cytomegalovirus exposure and HLA in healthy donors. V lost 3 bases to trimming and J lost 4 bases, with 7 bases between them. The CDR3 consists of 12 residues. CDR1 and CDR2 (germline): MDHEN, SYDVKM. Both 60 Vbeta primers and 13 Jbeta primers went into the PCR. Method: immunoSEQ multiplex PCR; TCRdb's copy keeps in-frame clones and lacks some. The profile shows roughly 100,000 clones, 60% to 85% of them singletons. Source material: PBMCs. The genes are TRBV28 and TRBJ2-7, with a weak D call TRBD2 (6 bases). The sequence was obtained from a woman between 40 and 55 years old in good health and CMV-seropositive. The CDR3 loop reads CASSLGGYEQYF. DNA of the CDR3: TGTGCCAGCAGTTTGGGGGGTTACGAGCAGTACTTC.